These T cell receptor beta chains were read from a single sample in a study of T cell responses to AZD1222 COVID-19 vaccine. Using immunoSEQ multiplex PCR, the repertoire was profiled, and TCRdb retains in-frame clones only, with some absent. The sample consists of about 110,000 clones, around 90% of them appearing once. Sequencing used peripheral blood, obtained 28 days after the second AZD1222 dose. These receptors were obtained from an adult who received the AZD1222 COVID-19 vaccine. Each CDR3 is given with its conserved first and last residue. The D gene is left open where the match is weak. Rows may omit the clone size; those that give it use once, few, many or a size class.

cdr3_nt: TGTGCCAGCAGCCTCACGGGGGGCAAGAACACTGAAGCTTTCTTT
cdr3_aa: CASSLTGGKNTEAFF
j_call: TRBJ1-1
clone_size: -
v_call: TRBV14
d_call: -

cdr3_nt: TGCGCCAGCAGCTTGGATAACAGGGGCTCCTACAATGAGCAGTTCTTC
cdr3_aa: CASSLDNRGSYNEQFF
j_call: TRBJ2-1
clone_size: -
v_call: TRBV5-1
d_call: TRBD1

cdr3_nt: TGTGCCATCAGCTCCGGACAAGAACACACAGATACGCAGTATTTT
cdr3_aa: CAISSGQEHTDTQYF
j_call: TRBJ2-3
clone_size: once
v_call: TRBV10-3
d_call: -

cdr3_nt: TGTGCCAGCAGTTACTCAGGGGTTACCTCTGGAAACACCATATATTTT
cdr3_aa: CASSYSGVTSGNTIYF
j_call: TRBJ1-3
clone_size: -
v_call: TRBV6-5
d_call: -

cdr3_nt: TGTGCCAGCAGTGGGTCCCGGACCCCGAATTCACCCCTCCACTTT
cdr3_aa: CASSGSRTPNSPLHF
j_call: TRBJ1-6
clone_size: -
v_call: TRBV2
d_call: -

cdr3_nt: TGTGCCAGCAGTTTAGGACAGGGTTCTAATGAAAAACTGTTTTTT
cdr3_aa: CASSLGQGSNEKLFF
j_call: TRBJ1-4
clone_size: -
v_call: TRBV28
d_call: TRBD1

cdr3_nt: TGCGCCAGCAGCATTGAGACAGGGACCTATGGCTACACCTTC
cdr3_aa: CASSIETGTYGYTF
j_call: TRBJ1-2
clone_size: -
v_call: TRBV5-1
d_call: TRBD1

cdr3_nt: TGTGCCAGTAGTCACAGGGGAAGCACCGGGGAGCTGTTTTTT
cdr3_aa: CASSHRGSTGELFF
j_call: TRBJ2-2
clone_size: -
v_call: TRBV19
d_call: TRBD1

cdr3_nt: TGCGCCAGCAGCGATCCACGGGCGGGATATAATAATGAGCAGTTCTTC
cdr3_aa: CASSDPRAGYNNEQFF
j_call: TRBJ2-1
clone_size: -
v_call: TRBV5-1
d_call: -

cdr3_nt: TGCGCCAGCAGCTTGATGAGCAATCAGCCCCAGCATTTT
cdr3_aa: CASSLMSNQPQHF
j_call: TRBJ1-5
clone_size: few
v_call: TRBV5-1
d_call: -

cdr3_nt: TGTGCCAGCTCACCATTAAGCGGGGTGCAAGAGACCCAGTACTTC
cdr3_aa: CASSPLSGVQETQYF
j_call: TRBJ2-5
clone_size: -
v_call: TRBV18
d_call: TRBD2